Following are 3 T cell receptor beta chains from one sample sequenced in a study of T cells in localized non-small cell lung cancer. The data were produced by immunoSEQ multiplex PCR, yet TCRdb's version contains in-frame clones alone and is incomplete. The sample contains 70,000 to 100,000 clones, approximately 80% of which appear only once. The material was peripheral blood, obtained before any cancer treatment. These receptors all stem from a female donor older than 55 with stage I lung adenocarcinoma.

This rearrangement joins TRBV13 to TRBJ1-2; D uncertain. This CDR3 comprises 16 residues. Germline CDR1 PRHDT, CDR2 FYEKMQ (reference sequence). V was cut by 4 bases and J by 4 bases, with 19 bases left in between. The DNA for the CDR3 is TGTGCCAGCAGCTCCCTTATAACCGCCGATATCTATGGCTACACCTTC. Translated: CASSSLITADIYGYTF. The whole variable domain, remainder taken from reference TRBV13 and TRBJ1-2, is AAGVIQSPRHLIKEKRETATLKCYPIPRHDTVYWYQQGPGQDPQFLISFYEKMQSDKGSIPDRFSAQQFSDYHSELNMSSLELGDSALYFCASSSLITADIYGYTFGSGTRLTVV.

The V and J genes are TRBV4-2 and TRBJ1-3, with 7 bases matching TRBD1. CDR1 is LGHNA, CDR2 YNFKEQ, per germline. Unmatched junction bases numbered 5, after V lost 0 bases and J lost 0 bases. The CDR3 has 17 residues. The CDR3 region has the DNA TGTGCCAGCAGCCAAGAATGGGACAGCTACTCTGGAAACACCATATATTTT. Its protein product is CASSQEWDSYSGNTIYF.

The chain combines TRBV2 with TRBJ2-3; the D is unclear. The CDR3 consists of 13 residues. V gave up 10 bases and J gave up 4 bases, with 15 bases separating them. Looked up from germline, CDR1 is SNHLY and CDR2 is FYNNEI. CDR3 sequence: CAILLRWADTQYF. As DNA, the CDR3 is TGTGCCATCCTCCTCAGATGGGCAGATACGCAGTATTTT. The full variable domain, with the rest looked up from reference TRBV2 and TRBJ2-3, is EPEVTQTPSHQVTQMGQEVILRCVPISNHLYFYWYRQILGQKVEFLVSFYNNEISEKSEIFDDQFSVERPDGSNFTLKIRSTKLEDSAMYFCAILLRWADTQYFGPGTRLTVL.